Below, one T cell receptor (beta chain) is given with its context. The antigen is not known. This table comes from immunoSEQ multiplex PCR, and its TCRdb copy is limited to in-frame clones, with some not included. Among more than 50,000 clones listed, 75% to 90% were seen once. Germline assignment: CDR1 MDHEN and CDR2 SYDVKM. CDR3 length: 11 amino acids. V dropped 3 bases and J dropped 8 bases, with 4 bases sitting between them. This sample was included in a study of OX40 agonist ivuxolimab in advanced cancers. Study conclusions and caveats: There were also nonresponders showing low normalized T-cell clonal expansion.

The material was CD4+ or CD8+ T cells sorted from blood, obtained in a trial of the OX40 agonist ivuxolimab. The V call is TRBV28, the J call TRBJ2-2, with D uncertain. The receptor's source is an adult with an advanced solid tumor such as melanoma, head and neck, liver or kidney cancer. In DNA, the CDR3 is TGTGCCAGCAGTTTCTTAGGGGAGCTGTTTTTT. Protein product: CASSFLGELFF.